Shown below are 13 T cell receptor beta chains from a single sample sequenced in a study of control samples from healthy donors and cancer patients. Repertoires were generated with immunoSEQ multiplex PCR, while TCRdb's copy carries only in-frame clones and drops some. The profile shows fewer than 60,000 clones, approximately 95% of them singletons. Sequenced material: blood. The receptors shown here come from a man younger than 45 in good health.

As for this clone: One end of the junction is discordant with germline, which a read error may explain. The DNA for the CDR3 is TGTGCTAGCAGCTTCCGACAGAGCCCGTACAATGAGCAGTTCTTC. Its translation: CASSFRQSPYNEQFF. The genes are TRBV7-7 and TRBJ2-1, with a tentative D call TRBD1 (5 bases). CDR1 is SSHAT, CDR2 FNYEAQ, per germline (reference sequence). This CDR3 has 15 amino acids.

The chain is built from TRBV5-1 and TRBJ2-3, with 8 bases lining up with TRBD1. The CDR3 totals 15 residues. Trimming cost V 5 bases and J 6 bases; bases outside gene matches: 11. CDR1 SGHRS and CDR2 YFSETQ come from the germline V gene. The CDR3 nucleotides read TGCGCCAGCAGTTCCCAGGACAGGGAATCGGATACGCAGTATTTT. This encodes CASSSQDRESDTQYF.

The V call is TRBV19, the J call TRBJ2-7; D possibly corresponds to TRBD2 (5 bases). Germline V gene lookup returns CDR1 LNHDA and CDR2 SQIVND (reference sequence). The CDR3 is made up of 15 amino acids. Trimming removed 2 bases from V and 0 bases from J, with 11 bases in between. CDR3 DNA sequence: TGTGCCAGTAGTATAATCCGGGATAGCTCCTACGAGCAGTACTTC. This encodes CASSIIRDSSYEQYF.

V gene TRBV30 combines with J gene TRBJ2-7, with D possibly being TRBD1 (6 bases). CDR3 length: 12 amino acids. V was trimmed by 5 bases and J by 4 bases, leaving 12 bases between them. Germline assignment: CDR1 GTSNPN and CDR2 SVGIG (reference sequence). CDR3 protein: CAWSGAGYEQYF. CDR3 DNA: TGTGCCTGGTCAGGGGCGGGTTACGAGCAGTACTTC.

The chain carries TRBV10-3 and TRBJ2-1; no clear D. Looked up from germline, CDR1 is ENHRY and CDR2 is SYGVKD. V was cut by 5 bases and J by 9 bases, with 20 bases left in between. This CDR3 contains 15 residues. CDR3 sequence: CAISSSPYEVGEQFF. For the CDR3, the DNA is TGTGCCATCAGTTCTAGTCCCTACGAGGTTGGTGAGCAGTTCTTC.

This chain uses TRBV6-6 with TRBJ2-3, with no clear D. The CDR3 has 11 residues. Looked up from germline, CDR1 is MNHNY and CDR2 is SVGAGI (reference sequence). The ends were cut back, 8 bases at V and 4 bases at J, with 7 bases in the middle. The CDR3 DNA reads TGTGCCAGCGGATTTTCAGATACGCAGTATTTT. Translating it yields CASGFSDTQYF.

V usage is TRBV7-2 and J usage is TRBJ1-4, with D possibly being TRBD1 (5 bases). The germline V gene encodes CDR1 SGHTA and CDR2 FQGNSA. The CDR3 has 16 amino acids. Deletions cut 5 bases from V and 0 bases from J, with 13 bases between. The CDR3: CASSHHGGATNEKLFF. The CDR3 bases are TGTGCCAGCAGCCATCATGGGGGAGCAACTAATGAAAAACTGTTTTTT.

The genes are TRBV7-9 and TRBJ2-1; 13 bases agree with TRBD2. Unmatched junction bases numbered 8, after V lost 5 bases and J lost 7 bases. Germline V gene sequence: CDR1 SEHNR, CDR2 FQNEAQ (reference sequence). The CDR3 extends over 16 amino acids. The CDR3 coding sequence is TGTGCCAGCAGCCCGACTAGCGGGAGGTTGCTAAATGAGCAGTTCTTC. It translates to CASSPTSGRLLNEQFF.

This chain connects TRBV9 to TRBJ2-7; TRBD1 matches at 7 bases. Germline V CDR1 and CDR2: SGDLS, YYNGEE. The CDR3 has 14 amino acids. Germline trimming cut 3 bases from V and 6 bases from J; bases unmatched to any gene: 9. CDR3 amino acids: CASSANPDRSEQYF. For the CDR3, the DNA is TGTGCCAGCAGCGCCAACCCGGACAGGAGCGAGCAGTACTTC.

With respect to this clone: One end of the junction varies from germline; a read error may be responsible. V gene TRBV5-6 combines with J gene TRBJ2-5, with 8 bases identical to TRBD2. Looked up from germline, CDR1 is SGHDT and CDR2 is YYEEEE. The CDR3 length is 11 residues. The CDR3 region has the DNA TGTGCCAGCAGCTTGGAGCTTAGCGGGAACTTC. Translation: CASSLELSGNF. Filled out from reference TRBV5-6 and TRBJ2-5, the complete variable domain reads DAGVTQSPTHLIKTRGQQVTLRCSPKSGHDTVSWYQQALGQGPQFIFQYYEEEERQRGNFPDRFSGHQFPNYSSELNVNALLLGDSALYLCASSLELSGNFGPGTRLLVL.

This rearrangement joins TRBV7-9 to TRBJ1-2; a possible D gene is TRBD1 (6 bases). The CDR3 length is 14 residues. Trimming took 5 bases from V and 0 from J, leaving 10 bases between them. The germline V gene encodes CDR1 SEHNR and CDR2 FQNEAQ (reference sequence). The CDR3 protein is CASSPGDTNYGYTF. In nucleotides, the CDR3 is TGTGCCAGCAGCCCCGGGGACACTAACTATGGCTACACCTTC. Full variable domain (remainder filled in from reference TRBV7-9 and TRBJ1-2): DTGVSQNPRHKITKRGQNVTFRCDPISEHNRLYWYRQTLGQGPEFLTYFQNEAQLEKSRLLSDRFSAERPKGSFSTLEIQRTEQGDSAMYLCASSPGDTNYGYTFGSGTRLTVV.

J is TRBJ2-1 and V is TRBV5-4, with D uncertain. There are 16 residues in the CDR3. The V gene's germline CDR1 is SGHNT and CDR2 YYREEE (reference sequence). Trimming stripped 0 bases from V and 0 bases from J, with 10 bases between. CDR3 in amino acids: CASSLEVIGSYNEQFF. The CDR3 DNA reads as TGTGCCAGCAGCTTGGAGGTAATCGGCTCCTACAATGAGCAGTTCTTC. Full variable domain (missing parts from reference TRBV5-4 and TRBJ2-1): ETGVTQSPTHLIKTRGQQVTLRCSSQSGHNTVSWYQQALGQGPQFIFQYYREEENGRGNFPPRFSGLQFPNYSSELNVNALELDDSALYLCASSLEVIGSYNEQFFGPGTRLTVL.

This chain connects TRBV18 to TRBJ2-3, with 11 bases that match TRBD2. J was trimmed by 2 bases and V by 0 bases; bases with no gene match: 4. The CDR3 contains 17 residues. Per the germline V gene, CDR1 is KGHSH and CDR2 is LQKENI. In DNA, the CDR3 is TGTGCCAGCTCACCACCGGGACTAGCGGTCCTCACAGATACGCAGTATTTT. Residues: CASSPPGLAVLTDTQYF. Full variable domain (outside the CDR3, taken from reference TRBV18 and TRBJ2-3): NAGVMQNPRHLVRRRGQEARLRCSPMKGHSHVYWYRQLPEEGLKFMVYLQKENIIDESGMPKERFSAEFPKEGPSILRIQQVVRGDSAAYFCASSPPGLAVLTDTQYFGPGTRLTVL.